These 9 T cell receptor beta chains were all obtained from the same sample, sequenced in a study of blood T cell repertoires in COVID-19 (dated by TCRdb to 2020 to 2022). Receptors were amplified or captured by the immunoSEQ multiplex PCR assay. TCRdb mirrors the immuneACCESS table, restricted to in-frame sequences. Some clones are absent from its copies; in checked studies, under half trace to an unresolved V gene, and the reason for the others is unknown. For this sample the table gives more than 110,000 clones, of which around 78% were detected only once. The ten biggest clones cover 4.5% of the sample. The sample was peripheral blood. The receptors come from an elderly woman with active or convalescent COVID-19.

This sequence joins TRBV7-2 and TRBJ2-5; D gene uncertain. CDR3 size: 12 residues. CDR1 is SGHTA and CDR2 is FQGNSA in the germline V gene. V lost 5 bases and J 5 bases, leaving 9 bases between the germline ends. CDR3 nucleotides: TGTGCCAGCAGCCCCCCTCGGGAGACCCAGTACTTC. Residues: CASSPPRETQYF.

This clone was seen a single time. V is TRBV28 and J is TRBJ1-1; D is unclear. Per the germline V gene, CDR1 is MDHEN and CDR2 is SYDVKM. This CDR3 comprises 12 residues. The V gene lost 1 base and the J gene lost 5 bases, with 5 bases spanning the gap. The CDR3 loop reads CASSLLLTEAFF. CDR3 sequence (DNA): TGTGCCAGCAGTTTATTATTAACTGAAGCTTTCTTT.

The J gene is TRBJ1-4, the V gene TRBV9, with D possibly TRBD1 on 5 matching bases. Germline values: CDR1 SGDLS, CDR2 YYNGEE. The length of the CDR3 is 16 residues. V lost 3 bases to trimming and J lost 1 base, with 13 bases between them. CDR3 residues: CASSGGGPRTNEKLFF. The CDR3, as DNA: TGTGCCAGCAGCGGGGGGGGTCCCCGAACTAATGAAAAACTGTTTTTT.

The chain employs TRBV30 and TRBJ1-4, with 7 bases fitting TRBD1. J was trimmed by 7 bases and V by 4 bases; bases with no gene match: 0. Per germline, CDR1 GTSNPN and CDR2 SVGIG (reference sequence). The CDR3 runs to 11 residues. The CDR3 sequence is CAWNRGEKLFF. In DNA, the CDR3 is TGTGCCTGGAACAGGGGTGAAAAACTGTTTTTT.

This chain connects TRBV7-2 to TRBJ2-1; D may be TRBD1 (5 bases). The CDR3 is 15 amino acids. Trimming pared 5 bases from V and 10 bases from J, leaving 21 bases between. Germline V gene sequence: CDR1 SGHTA, CDR2 FQGNSA. The CDR3 loop is CASSQTPTASGEQFF. CDR3 in DNA: TGTGCCAGCAGCCAAACCCCTACGGCTTCAGGGGAGCAGTTCTTC.

The V call is TRBV27, the J call TRBJ1-1; 10 positions match TRBD1. The germline CDR1 and CDR2 sequences are MNHEY and SMNVEV (reference sequence). Unmatched junction bases numbered 5, after V lost 4 bases and J lost 3 bases. The CDR3 covers 15 residues. The CDR3 nucleotides are TGTGCCAGCAGTTCACGGACAGGGGGATACACTGAAGCTTTCTTT. Translation gives CASSSRTGGYTEAFF.

The chain has TRBV7-2 and TRBJ1-6; the D gene is possibly TRBD1 (5 bases). The V and J ends lost 2 bases and 8 bases respectively, with 13 bases between them. The CDR3 consists of 15 residues. Germline V CDR1 and CDR2: SGHTA, FQGNSA. CDR3 sequence (DNA): TGTGCCAGCAGCTTAATCTCCCTAGGGGATTCACCCCTCCACTTT. This translates into CASSLISLGDSPLHF. Based on the CDR3 plus reference TRBV7-2 and TRBJ1-6, the full variable domain is GAGVSQSPSNKVTEKGKDVELRCDPISGHTALYWYRQSLGQGLEFLIYFQGNSAPDKSGLPSDRFSAERTGGSVSTLTIQRTQQEDSAVYLCASSLISLGDSPLHFGNGTRLTVT.

The chain links TRBV19 to TRBJ2-2; 9 bases line up with TRBD1. Per germline, CDR1 LNHDA and CDR2 SQIVND (reference sequence). V was clipped by 6 bases and J by 6 bases; unmatched bases: 5. This CDR3 spans 14 amino acids. The CDR3 loop reads CASRTTGGSGELFF. DNA for the CDR3: TGTGCCAGTAGGACGACAGGGGGATCCGGGGAGCTGTTTTTT.

The chain links TRBV6-1 to TRBJ1-3; D ambiguous. Looked up from germline, CDR1 is MNHNS and CDR2 is SASEGT. There are 16 residues in the CDR3. The V and J ends lost 0 bases and 0 bases respectively, with 9 bases between them. The CDR3 reads CASSEARAVSGNTIYF. The DNA for the CDR3 is TGTGCCAGCAGTGAAGCGCGGGCAGTCTCTGGAAACACCATATATTTT.